These 18 T cell receptor beta chains share one sample of origin, sequenced in a study of high-grade serous ovarian cancer treatment subgroups. Clones were sequenced by immunoSEQ multiplex PCR, and TCRdb holds only the in-frame ones, with some missing. Of some 3,100 clones listed, roughly 63% are singletons. Tumor samples were obtained before definitive surgery or chemotherapy. Specimen: tumor tissue. All receptors derive from a human donor with high-grade serous ovarian cancer.

V usage is TRBV9 and J usage is TRBJ2-5, with TRBD2 identical over 8 bases. Germline-derived CDR1 and CDR2 are SGDLS and YYNGEE. With 2 bases clipped from V and 5 bases from J, the junction kept 5 bases outside the gene matches. The CDR3 is made up of 14 amino acids. CDR3 DNA: TGTGCCAGCAGCGTCGGGGGGGCCGCGGAGACCCAGTACTTC. Translated: CASSVGGAAETQYF.

The genes are TRBV6-1 and TRBJ1-1, with TRBD1 as a possible D gene (5 bases). V gave up 5 bases and J gave up 0 bases, with 7 bases separating them. The length of the CDR3 is 13 residues. CDR1 is MNHNS and CDR2 is SASEGT in the germline V gene. Here the CDR3 reads CASSRDLNTEAFF. CDR3 bases: TGTGCCAGCAGTAGGGACCTGAACACTGAAGCTTTCTTT.

The chain joins TRBV5-6 to TRBJ1-1; 8 nucleotides align to TRBD1. Germline assignment: CDR1 SGHDT and CDR2 YYEEEE. Unmatched junction bases numbered 14, after V lost 5 bases and J lost 5 bases. This CDR3 contains 16 residues. This CDR3 is CASRTTGDPLRTEAFF. As DNA, the CDR3 is TGTGCCAGCAGGACGACAGGGGACCCCCTGAGGACTGAAGCTTTCTTT.

This rearrangement joins TRBV27 to TRBJ2-1, with 10 nucleotides matching TRBD2. From germline, CDR1 is MNHEY and CDR2 SMNVEV (reference sequence). With V trimmed by 3 bases and J by 7 bases, 6 bases remained unmatched. CDR3 length: 15 residues. In DNA form, the CDR3 reads TGTGCCAGCAGTTTGACTAGCGGGCTTAAGAATGAGCAGTTCTTC. Its protein is CASSLTSGLKNEQFF.

The chain employs TRBV6-6 and TRBJ2-5, with D hard to call. Gene TRBJ2-7 matches the end of the DNA better, so the J call may be wrong. This CDR3 has 15 residues. CDR1 is MNHNY, CDR2 SVGAGI, per germline (reference sequence). CDR3 protein: CASSYSAASSYEQYF. DNA for the CDR3: TGTGCCAGCAGTTACTCGGCTGCGAGCTCCTACGAGCAGTACTTC.

The chain carries TRBV6-5 and TRBJ2-2; no definite D call. Trimming left V 3 bases short and J 6 bases short, with 8 bases between. Germline-derived CDR1 and CDR2 are MNHEY and SVGAGI. This CDR3 has 13 residues. CDR3 bases: TGTGCCAGCAGTTATAATCGAGCCGGGGAGCTGTTTTTT. Encoded protein: CASSYNRAGELFF.

The chain recombines TRBV6-5 with TRBJ2-1; possibly TRBD2 for D (6 bases). The germline V gene has CDR1 MNHEY and CDR2 SVGAGI. V was shortened by 3 bases and J by 6 bases, with 15 bases between the two germline ends. CDR3 length: 15 amino acids. The CDR3 spells CASSYRVWGVNEQFF. In nucleotides, the CDR3 is TGTGCCAGCAGTTATCGGGTCTGGGGGGTCAATGAGCAGTTCTTC.

The DNA for the CDR3 is TGCGCCAGCAGCCAAGTAGCAGTGGCTAATGAAAAACTGTTTTTT. It codes for CASSQVAVANEKLFF. The chain carries TRBV4-3 and TRBJ1-4, with D unresolved. This CDR3 comprises 15 residues. V was cut by 1 base and J by 3 bases, with 9 bases left in between. Germline V lookup: CDR1 LGHNA, CDR2 YSLEER.

The chain carries TRBV2 and TRBJ2-5, with 7 positions matching TRBD2. The CDR3 runs to 15 residues. The trim removed 2 bases at V and 11 bases at J, leaving 14 bases unmatched. Germline values: CDR1 SNHLY, CDR2 FYNNEI. In DNA, the CDR3 is TGTGCCAGCAGTGAAAGGGGCAGAGGGGCGCGGGAGCAGTACTTC. This codes for CASSERGRGAREQYF.

In its sample, this clone ranks as large. The V call is TRBV7-3, the J call TRBJ2-3; D ambiguous. This CDR3 is built from 14 residues. The germline V gene encodes CDR1 SGHTA and CDR2 FQGTGA. V was pared by 2 bases and J by 0 bases, with 6 bases between. CDR3: CASSLVSSTDTQYF. The DNA for the CDR3 is TGTGCCAGCAGCTTAGTATCTAGCACAGATACGCAGTATTTT. Based on the CDR3 plus reference TRBV7-3 and TRBJ2-3, the full variable domain is GAGVSQTPSNKVTEKGKYVELRCDPISGHTALYWYRQSLGQGPEFLIYFQGTGAADDSGLPNDRFFAVRPEGSVSTLKIQRTERGDSAVYLCASSLVSSTDTQYFGPGTRLTVL.

Remarks on this clone: Mismatch with germline at one junction end may stem from a read error. V gene TRBV6-5 combines with J gene TRBJ1-5; 8 bases line up with TRBD1. This CDR3 contains 16 residues. CDR1 and CDR2 from the germline V gene are MNHEY and SVGAGI. The CDR3 DNA reads TGTGCCAGCAGTTACGCGGGGGACAGGCGACAATCAGCCCCAGCATTT. It yields the protein CASSYAGDRRQSAPAF.

This chain links TRBV6-1 with TRBJ2-3; D is undetermined. CDR3 length: 14 residues. The germline V gene encodes CDR1 MNHNS and CDR2 SASEGT. Between the trimmed V and J ends, which lost 2 bases and 0 bases, there was a span of 6 bases. Here the CDR3 reads CASSEFASTDTQYF. The CDR3 bases are TGTGCCAGCAGTGAATTTGCTAGCACAGATACGCAGTATTTT.

The chain combines TRBV11-3 with TRBJ2-2; D gene unclear. The CDR3 length is 15 residues. CDR1 is SGHNT and CDR2 is YENEEA in the germline V gene. The V gene lost 1 base and the J gene lost 1 base, with 7 bases spanning the gap. In DNA form, the CDR3 reads TGTGCCAGCAGCTTAGGGCTATTGAACACCGGGGAGCTGTTTTTT. Translated, it gives CASSLGLLNTGELFF.

V usage is TRBV11-3 and J usage is TRBJ1-6, with TRBD1 matching 7 bases. With 1 base clipped from V and 10 bases from J, the junction kept 7 bases outside the gene matches. CDR3 length: 15 residues. Germline V CDR1 and CDR2: SGHNT, YENEEA. The CDR3 here is CASSLVQGGGSPLHF. In nucleotides, the CDR3 is TGTGCCAGCAGCTTAGTGCAGGGGGGAGGATCACCCCTCCACTTT.

This clone was seen a single time. The chain carries TRBV11-3 and TRBJ2-5; 7 bases are shared with TRBD1. This CDR3 spans 14 amino acids. Per germline, CDR1 SGHNT and CDR2 YENEEA. Trimming cost V 5 bases and J 1 base; bases outside gene matches: 4. CDR3 coding DNA: TGTGCCAGCAGCGCTCGGGACAGCCAAGAGACCCAGTACTTC. Amino acid sequence: CASSARDSQETQYF.

The rearrangement uses TRBV4-2 and TRBJ2-5, with 7 nucleotides matching TRBD2. The germline V gene has CDR1 LGHNA and CDR2 YNFKEQ. The ends lost 0 bases at V and 7 bases at J; junction bases unmatched: 11. The CDR3 contains 16 residues. This chain's CDR3 is CASSQDGSGGLGTQYF. As DNA, the CDR3 is TGTGCCAGCAGCCAAGATGGTTCGGGAGGCCTAGGGACCCAGTACTTC.

This clone was observed a handful of times. The CDR3 region has the DNA TGCAGCGTTGACGGGACAGGGCTGTACAATGAGCAGTTCTTC. This encodes CSVDGTGLYNEQFF. The rearrangement joins TRBV29-1 to TRBJ2-1, with 9 nucleotides matching TRBD1. Germline V lookup: CDR1 SQVTM, CDR2 ANQGSEA. V shed 3 bases and J 4 bases; nucleotides not matched to a gene: 4. CDR3 length equals 14 residues.

In its sample, this clone was seen a few times. The chain uses TRBV29-1 and TRBJ2-5; TRBD2 agrees at 9 bases. From germline, CDR1 is SQVTM and CDR2 ANQGSEA. This CDR3 is built from 15 residues. The V gene end was trimmed by 6 bases and the J gene end by 5 bases; junction bases not matched to a gene: 13. The CDR3 coding sequence is TGCAGCGTGTATCGTGGGACTAGCATTTCGGAGACCCAGTACTTC. Translation: CSVYRGTSISETQYF.